This T cell receptor beta chain was retrieved from a study of neoadjuvant anti-PD-1 for oral cavity cancer (dated by TCRdb to the early 2020s). In the study overall: Patients mostly received three to four biweekly doses of nivolumab at 3 mg/kg before curative-intent surgical resection. Under RECIST 1.1, patients with complete response, partial response or stable disease were classed as responders, and patients with progression were classed as non-responders. For patients who did not progress, a fourth nivolumab dose was given around day 43, followed by definitive surgical resection on days 50-56. There were more than 10 patients in the parent correlative cohort, and the response rate was roughly 34%.

Tumor libraries used mostly 4 to 6 ug of input genomic DNA for survey sequencing, with two replicates per sample. The immunoSEQ hsTCRbeta kit was used to prepare TCRbeta libraries, following the manufacturer's instructions. The completed libraries were mixed into a single pool at 3 nM, then sequenced with an Illumina NovaSeq 6000 S4 flow cell. Turning to the authors' computational methods: The immunoSEQ Analyzer handled quality control and preprocessing of the raw data. The analysis was limited to productive rearrangements, and each clonotype was defined by a unique CDR3 amino acid sequence. Using the R package tcR, the researchers computed the Gini-Simpson index as their estimate of repertoire clonality. Gini indices were compared with Student's t test, and associations with tumor size change were assessed by Pearson correlation. The table was pulled from immuneACCESS by TCRdb, which kept in-frame rearrangements only. Such tables lose some clones; where checked, under half of the loss comes from unresolved V genes, and the rest has no known cause. V, J and clone size reflect that table, while D and trimming were determined from the DNA. Counted in this sample were about 15,000 clones; 35% to 40% of them appeared once. In total, the top ten clones hold around 40% of the sample.

Study-level results and caveats: Higher pretreatment blood Treg/Th17 ratios correlated with both higher pretreatment blood TCRbeta clonality and lower post-treatment tumor TCRbeta clonality. Greater tumor shrinkage was correlated with larger post-treatment sizes of preexisting intratumoral clones, suggesting that expansion of preexisting clones contributed to response. Only three patients per response group were included in the TCR analyses, and larger cohorts for validation were called for by the authors.

CDR1 and CDR2 (MGHDK, SYGVNS) derive from the germline V gene. From its cysteine to its phenylalanine, the CDR3 spans 17 amino acids. The DNA shown is the 51-base CDR3, in frame from base 1. V lost 6 bases and J lost 0 bases; the stretch between them is 15 bases long. The table lists this clone with many counts. Its binding antigen is unknown. No per-base quality is available; no much larger clone lies one base away. Interpreted using the paper, the time point label stands for: after neoadjuvant nivolumab, at surgical resection. Patients had been newly diagnosed with stage II-IVA oral cavity squamous cell carcinoma, and no prior systemic or radiation treatment had been given to the patients. Everyone in the cohort had locally advanced, HPV-negative oral cavity squamous cell carcinoma. Samples came from a longitudinal correlative study of a single-arm phase II trial of neoadjuvant nivolumab in oral cavity squamous cell carcinoma. Subject-matched pre- and post-treatment PBMCs and tumors from three responders and three non-responders underwent genomic DNA-based TCRbeta sequencing. The Maxwell RSC DNA from Tissue kit was used to isolate genomic DNA from tumor tissue.

The receptor chain draws on TRBV25-1 and TRBJ1-6; the D gene is perhaps TRBD1, from 6 matching bases. The clonotype originates from a person aged 35-79 years with oral cavity squamous cell carcinoma. Sequencing used tumor tissue, obtained after nivolumab (anti-PD-1) treatment. Read as DNA, the sequence is TGTGCCAGCAGCGACTATGACAGGAGCTCCTATAATTCACCCCTCCACTTT. This sequence encodes CASSDYDRSSYNSPLHF.